The clone carrying this T cell receptor (beta chain) has just a few counts. The time point was: pre-sensitization, week 0. The treatment was: therapeutic diphenylcyclopropenone sensitization with weekly scalp DPC. TCRdb fed the RACE reads into MiXCR, producing one record per CDR3 protein. The data show over 300,000 distinct CDR3 sequences, with about 5.1% seen just once and just over 2.5% held by the top ten. This sample is part of a study of human T cells and chemical hapten exposure. V dropped 4 bases and J dropped 5; count of bases not matched to a gene: 8. CDR1 and CDR2 from the germline V gene are SGHRS and YFSETQ. This CDR3 region has 14 residues.

The source of this sequence is a woman aged 50 to 60 with alopecia areata. Some clones in this sample may be carry-over from other donors' samples. The material was whole blood, obtained in connection with sensitization to the hapten diphenylcyclopropenone (DPC). The V gene is TRBV5-1, the J gene TRBJ1-1; 7 positions agree with TRBD1. The CDR3 DNA follows: TGCGCCAGCAGCCCCGGACAGGTTATTACTGAAGCTTTCTTT. It encodes CASSPGQVITEAFF.